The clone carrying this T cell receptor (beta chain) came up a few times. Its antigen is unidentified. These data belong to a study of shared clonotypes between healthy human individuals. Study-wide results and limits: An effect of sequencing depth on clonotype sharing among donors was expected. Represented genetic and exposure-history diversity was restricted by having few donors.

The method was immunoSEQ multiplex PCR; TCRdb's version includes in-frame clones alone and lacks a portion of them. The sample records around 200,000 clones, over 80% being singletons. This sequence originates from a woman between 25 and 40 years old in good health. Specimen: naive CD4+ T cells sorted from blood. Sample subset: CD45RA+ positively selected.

CDR3 sequence reads: CASSRGQTYGYTF. The CDR3, as DNA: TGTGCCAGCAGCAGGGGACAGACCTATGGCTACACCTTC. The chain couples TRBV6-5 to TRBJ1-2; 7 positions match TRBD1. Trimming took 6 bases from V and 4 from J; bases not matched to a gene: 5. Germline assignment: CDR1 MNHEY and CDR2 SVGAGI. This CDR3 has 13 amino acids.